A selection of T cell receptor beta chains follows, all from one sample in a study of naive and memory T cell subsets. TCRdb fed the UMI-ligation and nested PCR reads into MiXCR, producing one record per CDR3 protein. This table holds around 100,000 distinct CDR3 sequences, approximately 14% found once. The sample was naive CD8+ T cells from blood. Receptor source: a human donor in good health. CDR3s include the opening cysteine and the closing phenylalanine or tryptophan. The D gene is left open where the match is weak. Rows may omit the clone size; those that give it use once, few, many or a size class.

TRBD2,TRBV10-3,TRBJ2-3,many,TGTGCCATCCTAGCGGCAGATACGCAGTATTTT,CAILAADTQYF
TRBD1,TRBV18,TRBJ2-7,many,TGTGCCAGCTCAACGACAGGGGGCCTCTACGAGCAGTACTTC,CASSTTGGLYEQYF
.,TRBV9,TRBJ2-7,.,TGTGCCAGCAGCGTAGAGGGCTCCGAGCAGTACTTC,CASSVEGSEQYF
.,TRBV7-6,TRBJ1-1,.,TGTGCCAGCAGCTCCCTGACGGAGGAAGCTTTCTTT,CASSSLTEEAFF
TRBD2,TRBV7-6,TRBJ2-5,few,TGTGCCAGCAGCTCACTAGCGGTTCAAGAGACCCAGTACTTC,CASSSLAVQETQYF
TRBD1,TRBV7-3,TRBJ2-2,few,TGTGCCAGCAGCCGAACTCCCATACAGGGGATTGCCGGGGAGCTGTTTTTT,CASSRTPIQGIAGELFF
.,TRBV12-3/TRBV12-4,TRBJ2-7,.,TGTGCCAGCAGCTTAGGACACTCCTACTACGAGCAGTACTTC,CASSLGHSYYEQYF
.,TRBV12-3/TRBV12-4,TRBJ1-6,.,TGTGCCAGCACCTTGGGGACGGTAAATTCACCCCTCCACTTT,CASTLGTVNSPLHF
.,TRBV4-3,TRBJ2-3,few,TGCGCCAGCAGCCAATCGCGGGAATTTAAAGATACGCAGTATTTT,CASSQSREFKDTQYF
.,TRBV27,TRBJ2-7,.,TGTGCCAGCAGTTTATCGAACGGGTACGAGCAGTACTTC,CASSLSNGYEQYF
.,TRBV27,TRBJ1-1,few,TGTGCCAGCAGTTTATTATCAGGGCCGGGCACTGAAGCTTTCTTT,CASSLLSGPGTEAFF
TRBD1,TRBV4-3,TRBJ2-1,few,TGCGCCAGCAGCCGGTACAGGGGCTCGGATGAGCAGTTCTTC,CASSRYRGSDEQFF
.,TRBV5-5,TRBJ2-1,many,TGTGCCAGCAGCCGCGGGTACAATGAGCAGTTCTTC,CASSRGYNEQFF
.,TRBV6-7,TRBJ2-7,few,TGTGCCAGCCTAACTGGGGTGTGCGAGCAGTACTTC,CASLTGVCEQYF
.,TRBV27,TRBJ2-1,.,TGTGCCAGCGGGAAAGGGGGCTCCTACAATGAGCAGTTCTTC,CASGKGGSYNEQFF
TRBD1,TRBV7-9,TRBJ1-4,.,TGTGCCAGCAGCCCACCGGGACAGGGACAGTTTTTT,CASSPPGQGQFF
TRBD2,TRBV6-2/TRBV6-3,TRBJ2-1,.,TGTGCCAGCAGTCACCCAGCAGGGGCGGGGGGGCTCGGTGAGCAGTTCTTC,CASSHPAGAGGLGEQFF
.,TRBV6-6,TRBJ1-4,few,TGTGCCAGCAGGCCTTCAACTAATGAAAAACTGTTTTTT,CASRPSTNEKLFF
.,TRBV11-1,TRBJ2-3,many,TGTGCCAGCAGCTCACCCCTCCTTACTACGCAGTATTTT,CASSSPLLTTQYF
TRBD2,TRBV4-3,TRBJ2-5,many,TGCGCCAGCAGCCAAGCCGCCGAAAGCGGGGCCAGGGTGACCCAGTACTTC,CASSQAAESGARVTQYF
TRBD2,TRBV7-2,TRBJ2-1,many,TGTGCCAGCAGCTCCGGAGCGGGGGTAGGCTACAATGAGCAGTTCTTC,CASSSGAGVGYNEQFF
.,TRBV28,TRBJ1-4,few,TGTGCCAGCAGTTTTCGGCCAACAGCACCGAACGAAAAACTGTTTTTT,CASSFRPTAPNEKLFF
TRBD2,TRBV24-1,TRBJ2-1,.,TGTGCCACCAGTGAGGTGGGGGTGAGAGCGGGAGACAATGAGCAGTTCTTC,CATSEVGVRAGDNEQFF